Following are 19 T cell receptor beta chains from one sample sequenced in a study of glioma-infiltrating T cells. The iRepertoire nested amplicon-rescue multiplex PCR amplified TCR alpha and beta CDR3s from RNA. MiXCR, applied by TCRdb to the multiplex PCR reads, yields one record per CDR3 protein. The sample shows about 210,000 distinct CDR3 sequences, roughly a third of them seen only once. Sample: glioma tissue, nonneoplastic brain tissue, or PBMCs (not recorded which). These receptors originate from a human donor with low-grade glioma or glioblastoma, undergoing nonglioma brain surgery, or in good health (not recorded which).

This clonotype was observed at least ten times. The chain uses TRBV7-2 and TRBJ2-3, with D perhaps assigned TRBD1 or TRBD2 (5 bases each). V was trimmed by 1 base and J by 5 bases, leaving 16 bases between them. Germline lookup yields CDR1 SGHTA and CDR2 FQGNSA. The CDR3 sequence is 16 residues long. CDR3 protein: CASSLGPGPPRDTQYF. The CDR3 DNA reads as TGTGCCAGCAGCTTAGGGCCGGGGCCCCCCAGAGATACGCAGTATTTT.

In its sample, this clonotype is medium-sized (0.01 to 0.1%). The CDR3 reads CASSEVPGQTTDTQYF. DNA for the CDR3: TGTGCCAGCAGTGAGGTCCCGGGACAGACCACAGATACGCAGTATTTT. The chain couples TRBV28 to TRBJ2-3; TRBD1 aligns across 7 bases. The V gene's germline CDR1 is MDHEN and CDR2 SYDVKM. The CDR3 totals 16 residues. V was pared by 5 bases and J by 2 bases, with 10 bases of the junction left unmatched. Variable domain in full (rest from reference TRBV28 and TRBJ2-3): DVKVTQSSRYLVKRTGEKVFLECVQDMDHENMFWYRQDPGLGLRLIYFSYDVKMKEKGDIPEGYSVSREKKERFSLILESASTNQTSMYLCASSEVPGQTTDTQYFGPGTRLTVL.

To note about this clonotype: A much larger clone sits a single nucleotide away, making a read error possible. V usage is TRBV7-2 and J usage is TRBJ2-7; D could derive from TRBD1 or TRBD2 (6 bases each). The germline gives CDR1 SGHTA, CDR2 FQGNSA. The CDR3 totals 13 residues. The CDR3 DNA sequence: TGTGCCAGCGGCGAAGGGGGGTCCTACGGGCAGTACTTC. Encoded protein: CASGEGGSYGQYF.

Many counts were recorded for this clonotype. The chain combines TRBV29-1 with TRBJ2-3; D is ambiguous. V gave up 4 bases and J gave up 0 bases, with 5 bases separating them. This CDR3 comprises 12 residues. The V gene's germline CDR1 is SQVTM and CDR2 ANQGSEA. The CDR3, as DNA: TGCAGCGTTGTGAATAGCACAGATACGCAGTATTTT. Residues: CSVVNSTDTQYF.

This clonotype was detected ten times or more. This chain uses TRBV27 with TRBJ2-1, with D uncertain. The CDR3 has 14 amino acids. The V and J ends lost 6 bases and 4 bases respectively, with 13 bases between them. Germline CDR1 reads MNHEY; CDR2 reads SMNVEV (reference sequence). CDR3 protein: CASRPMADYNEQFF. The CDR3 DNA reads TGTGCCAGCAGACCAATGGCAGATTACAATGAGCAGTTCTTC.

The sample holds many counts of this clonotype. The rearrangement uses TRBV28 and TRBJ1-2; D remains unclear. Germline V lookup: CDR1 MDHEN, CDR2 SYDVKM. The CDR3 has 12 amino acids. Trimming pared 8 bases from V and 8 bases from J, leaving 15 bases between. DNA of the CDR3: TGTGCCAGCGGAGACACGGGATACGGCTACACCTTC. Protein: CASGDTGYGYTF.

This clonotype was picked up a small number of times. The V and J genes are TRBV3-1 and TRBJ2-7; D is perhaps TRBD1 (6 bases). The V and J ends lost 4 bases and 2 bases respectively, with 15 bases between them. The CDR3 extends over 15 amino acids. CDR1 and CDR2 from the germline V gene are LGHDT and YNNKEL (reference sequence). This CDR3 reads CASSLQGYGPYEQYF. In nucleotides, the CDR3 is TGTGCCAGCAGCCTACAGGGATACGGACCCTACGAGCAGTACTTC.

The J gene is TRBJ2-7, the V gene TRBV7-9; TRBD2 matches at 8 bases. The CDR3 sequence is 15 residues long. The V segment lost 7 bases and the J segment 4 bases; nucleotides outside the gene matches: 12. Germline loops: CDR1 SEHNR, CDR2 FQNEAQ (reference sequence). Written as DNA, the CDR3 is TGTGCCAGCATCTTGGTTTCCAGCGGGGGATACGAGCAGTACTTC. This gives the protein CASILVSSGGYEQYF.

The V gene is TRBV6-6, the J gene TRBJ2-5; 12 bases fit TRBD2. The V segment lost 7 bases and the J segment 4 bases; nucleotides outside the gene matches: 7. Germline values: CDR1 MNHNY, CDR2 SVGAGI (reference sequence). The CDR3 consists of 15 residues. CDR3 sequence: CASMSSGRETETQYF. DNA for the CDR3: TGTGCCAGCATGTCTAGCGGGAGGGAGACAGAGACCCAGTACTTC.

In its sample, this clonotype was seen many times. The chain links TRBV2 to TRBJ1-4; 10 bases are a match to TRBD1. Germline V gene data show CDR1 as SNHLY and CDR2 as FYNNEI. V shed 8 bases, J shed 5 bases, and the junction held 2 bases outside the gene matches. The CDR3 totals 13 residues. CDR3 coding DNA: TGTGCCAGCCAGGACAGGGGGAATGAAAAACTGTTTTTT. Amino acid sequence: CASQDRGNEKLFF. The whole variable domain, remainder taken from reference TRBV2 and TRBJ1-4, is EPEVTQTPSHQVTQMGQEVILRCVPISNHLYFYWYRQILGQKVEFLVSFYNNEISEKSEIFDDQFSVERPDGSNFTLKIRSTKLEDSAMYFCASQDRGNEKLFFGSGTQLSVL.

Written as DNA, the CDR3 is TGCAGCGTTGACGGAGCGGGATGGTACAATGAGCAGTTCTTC. It codes for CSVDGAGWYNEQFF. The chain recombines TRBV29-1 with TRBJ2-1, with TRBD2 matching over 7 bases. Germline V lookup: CDR1 SQVTM, CDR2 ANQGSEA. The CDR3 consists of 14 residues. The ends lost 3 bases at V and 4 bases at J; junction bases unmatched: 6.

The chain employs TRBV19 and TRBJ1-3; no definite D call. CDR3 length equals 12 residues. Germline V gives CDR1 LNHDA, CDR2 SQIVND (reference sequence). Trimming took off 6 bases at V and 7 bases at J, with 10 bases between the two ends. The CDR3 here is CASRSGWNTIYF. DNA of the CDR3: TGTGCCAGTAGATCAGGTTGGAACACCATATATTTT.

As concerns this clonotype: Since a much larger clone is just one base distant, this may be a read error. This rearrangement joins TRBV20-1 to TRBJ2-1; 7 bases align to TRBD2. The CDR3 is 15 residues long. Looked up from germline, CDR1 is DFQATT and CDR2 is SNEGSKA (reference sequence). The CDR3 nucleotides are TGCAGTGCGCAAGACCTAGCGGTCTCCTACAATGGGCAGTTCTTC. Translated, it gives CSAQDLAVSYNGQFF.

This clonotype showed up many times. The chain combines TRBV7-2 with TRBJ2-5, with D unclear. The ends were cut back, 2 bases at V and 4 bases at J, with 8 bases in the middle. The CDR3 covers 13 residues. Germline CDR1 and CDR2: SGHTA and FQGNSA. The DNA of the CDR3 is TGTGCCAGCAGCTTACCTAGTATAGAGACCCAGTACTTC. Its translation: CASSLPSIETQYF.

This chain joins TRBV5-6 and TRBJ2-4; D is unclear. Trimming left V 3 bases short and J 9 bases short, with 13 bases between. Germline V gives CDR1 SGHDT, CDR2 YYEEEE. The CDR3 runs to 13 residues. Here the CDR3 DNA reads TGTGCCAGCAGCTCGCACTACCAAGGCATTCAGTACTTC. Amino acids: CASSSHYQGIQYF.

Remarks on this clonotype: At one end, the junction sequence differs from germline, possibly due to a read error. The chain combines TRBV6-1 with TRBJ1-2; TRBD1 matches at 10 bases. Per germline, CDR1 MNHNS and CDR2 SASEGT. The CDR3 spans 14 residues. The CDR3 DNA sequence: TGTGCCAGCAGTTTTCGGACAGGGGGTTATGGCTACACATTC. This translates into CASSFRTGGYGYTF.

The chain couples TRBV12-5 to TRBJ1-4; possible D gene TRBD1, 5 bases. CDR1 is LGHNT and CDR2 is FRNRAP in the germline V gene. The CDR3 runs 13 residues. Between the trimmed V and J ends, which lost 2 bases and 7 bases, there was a span of 8 bases. CDR3 bases: TGTGCTAGTGGTTTGATGCAGGGTGAAAAACTGTTTTTT. This translates into CASGLMQGEKLFF.

This clonotype was counted many times. This rearrangement joins TRBV7-9 to TRBJ1-2, with unresolved D. The CDR3 extends over 14 amino acids. The V gene's germline CDR1 is SEHNR and CDR2 FQNEAQ (reference sequence). The germline V and J ends were trimmed by 5 bases and 0 bases, with 10 bases remaining between them. The CDR3 DNA sequence: TGTGCCAGCAGCAAAGGGCCTTCTAACTATGGCTACACCTTC. It yields the protein CASSKGPSNYGYTF. The whole variable domain, filled in from reference TRBV7-9 and TRBJ1-2, reads DTGVSQNPRHKITKRGQNVTFRCDPISEHNRLYWYRQTLGQGPEFLTYFQNEAQLEKSRLLSDRFSAERPKGSFSTLEIQRTEQGDSAMYLCASSKGPSNYGYTFGSGTRLTVV.

This clonotype occurred many times. The genes are TRBV27 and TRBJ1-6, with 8 bases that match TRBD1. Germline assignment: CDR1 MNHEY and CDR2 SMNVEV (reference sequence). Germline trimming cut 10 bases from V and 5 bases from J; bases unmatched to any gene: 7. The CDR3 is made up of 14 amino acids. This CDR3 is CATTGQAHNSPLHF. CDR3 DNA: TGTGCCACCACGGGACAGGCTCATAATTCACCCCTCCACTTT.